This paragraph covers one T cell receptor (beta chain) sequence. Its antigen is undetermined. The record originates from a study of STAT5B mutations in CD4+ large granular lymphocyte leukemia. General study findings and limits: Patient CD4-sorted repertoires stayed more clonal than healthy ones after leukemic-clone removal.

The repertoire was sequenced with immunoSEQ multiplex PCR; TCRdb's copy has only in-frame clones and lacks some. The sample records about 36,000 clones, more than 65% being singletons. Healthy controls were blood donor buffy coats. Sequenced material: CD4+ T cells from blood buffy coats. The TCR sequence derives from a human donor in good health.

As DNA, the CDR3 is TGTGCCAGCAGACGGACAGTGCGCTCCTACGAGCAGTACTTC. Its translation is CASRRTVRSYEQYF. V gene TRBV6-5 combines with J gene TRBJ2-7; D is perhaps TRBD1 (6 bases). CDR3 length: 14 residues. Germline V gene data show CDR1 as MNHEY and CDR2 as SVGAGI. V shed 6 bases and J shed 0 bases, with 12 bases lying between them.